This TCR beta chain comes out of a study of T cell repertoires in cytomegalovirus infection. In germline, CDR1 is SGHTA, CDR2 FQGNSA. This CDR3 is 13 amino acids long. Trimming took 5 bases from V and 5 from J, leaving 10 bases between them. In regard to this clonotype: Its antigen is as yet unknown.

TCRdb re-derived calls from the reads in MiXCR, one entry per CDR3 protein. Among 300,000 to 400,000 distinct CDR3 sequences, just under 25% were seen once, and the ten largest hold about 14%. The genes are TRBV7-2 and TRBJ1-5, with D possibly matching TRBD1 (5 bases). This sequence was found in a human donor in good health (CMV status not recorded). Some clones in this sample may be carry-over from other donors' samples. Here the sequenced sample was cultured PBMCs, taken from culture after CMV antigen stimulation. In DNA form, the CDR3 reads TGTACCAGCAGCCGTAGGGGCGATCAGCCCCAGCATTTT. Amino acid sequence: CTSSRRGDQPQHF. The full variable domain, its missing parts supplied by reference TRBV7-2 and TRBJ1-5, is GAGVSQSPSNKVTEKGKDVELRCDPISGHTALYWYRQSLGQGLEFLIYFQGNSAPDKSGLPSDRFSAERTGGSVSTLTIQRTQQEDSAVYLCTSSRRGDQPQHFGDGTRLSIL.